This T cell receptor (beta chain) is drawn from a study of Tregs in tolerant kidney transplant recipients. Across the study: Recipients received nonmyeloablative bone marrow transplants from related graft donors, with transient mixed chimerism.

Germline CDR1 is SGHDT and CDR2 is YYEEEE. This CDR3 has 13 amino acids. Trimming stripped 1 base from V and 7 bases from J, with 9 bases between. Measured with immunoSEQ multiplex PCR; TCRdb has only the in-frame clones, and not every one. The data hold fewer than 100,000 clones, with approximately 93% observed a single time. CD4+CD25+CD127- Tregs, CD4+CD25- non-Tregs, CD4 and CD8 cells were sorted. This clone was recorded once. The receptor's source is a human donor who received a combined kidney and bone marrow transplant. Sequenced material: CD4+ T cells from blood, taken before the transplant. V is TRBV5-6 and J is TRBJ2-1; possibly TRBD2 for D (6 bases). DNA for the CDR3: TGTGCCAGCAGCTTGCCCGGGGGTAATGAGCAGTTCTTC. It specifies CASSLPGGNEQFF.